Listed below are T cell receptor beta chains from one sample, sequenced in a study of blood T cell repertoires in COVID-19. TCRdb keeps only in-frame clones here, not all; method: immunoSEQ multiplex PCR. The data contain 200,000 to 250,000 clones, approximately 86% of them seen just once; the ten biggest clones take up 9.5% to 13%. The sequenced sample was peripheral blood. These receptors came from a woman between 45 and 60 years old with COVID-19, enrolled during active disease. The CDR3 runs from the conserved cysteine through the conserved F or W. A D gene is named only where the DNA matches it firmly. Clone sizes are given selectively: once, few, many, or a class where the clone is expanded.

clone_size: -; j_call: TRBJ2-2; d_call: -; v_call: TRBV5-6; cdr3_nt: TGTGCCAGCAGCCCTACCGGGGGGCCCCTGAACACCGGGGAGCTGTTTTTT; cdr3_aa: CASSPTGGPLNTGELFF
clone_size: -; j_call: TRBJ2-2; d_call: -; v_call: TRBV3-1/TRBV3-2; cdr3_nt: TGTGCCAGCAGCCAATTATCGACCGGGGAGCTGTTTTTT; cdr3_aa: CASSQLSTGELFF
clone_size: many; j_call: TRBJ2-2; d_call: -; v_call: TRBV7-3; cdr3_nt: TGTGCCAGCAGCTTACAGACAACCGGGGAGCTGTTTTTT; cdr3_aa: CASSLQTTGELFF
clone_size: -; j_call: TRBJ2-1; d_call: TRBD2; v_call: TRBV29-1; cdr3_nt: TGCAGCGGTAGCGGGGGTATCTACAATGAGCAGTTCTTC; cdr3_aa: CSGSGGIYNEQFF
clone_size: -; j_call: TRBJ1-4; d_call: -; v_call: TRBV3-1/TRBV3-2; cdr3_nt: TGTGCCAGCAGCCTACAGGTTAGGGGTGAAAAACTGTTTTTT; cdr3_aa: CASSLQVRGEKLFF
clone_size: few; j_call: TRBJ1-5; d_call: -; v_call: TRBV6-2/TRBV6-3; cdr3_nt: TGTGCCAGCAGTTACTGGAGGGCGCAGCCCCAGCATTTT; cdr3_aa: CASSYWRAQPQHF
clone_size: -; j_call: TRBJ2-1; d_call: -; v_call: TRBV29-1; cdr3_nt: TGCAGCACCGCAACCCAGGCGTACAATGAGCAGTTCTTC; cdr3_aa: CSTATQAYNEQFF
clone_size: -; j_call: TRBJ1-6; d_call: -; v_call: TRBV27; cdr3_nt: TGTGCCAGCAGTTTATCCTCTTATAATTCACCCCTCCACTTT; cdr3_aa: CASSLSSYNSPLHF
clone_size: once; j_call: TRBJ1-2; d_call: TRBD1; v_call: TRBV5-1; cdr3_nt: TGCGCCAGCAGCTTGGGGGGACAGATTTATGGCTACACCTTC; cdr3_aa: CASSLGGQIYGYTF
clone_size: -; j_call: TRBJ1-2; d_call: -; v_call: TRBV11-2; cdr3_nt: TGTGCCAGCAGCTTCCCGGGACTCCCTTACACCTTC; cdr3_aa: CASSFPGLPYTF
clone_size: -; j_call: TRBJ1-1; d_call: -; v_call: TRBV5-1; cdr3_nt: TGCGCCAGCAGCTTGTTCCCAACCCTTGGGGGGAAGTACACTGAAGCTTTCTTT; cdr3_aa: CASSLFPTLGGKYTEAFF
clone_size: -; j_call: TRBJ1-5; d_call: -; v_call: TRBV5-6; cdr3_nt: TGTGCCAGCAAGGGCCACAGGGCCAATCAGCCCCAGCATTTT; cdr3_aa: CASKGHRANQPQHF
clone_size: -; j_call: TRBJ1-6; d_call: -; v_call: TRBV19; cdr3_nt: TGTGCCAGTAGTTTCCCGAATTCACCCCTCCACTTT; cdr3_aa: CASSFPNSPLHF
clone_size: -; j_call: TRBJ1-5; d_call: -; v_call: TRBV7-8; cdr3_nt: TGTGCCAGCAGTCTCCGGGCGGGGGACCTACATCAGCCCCAGCATTTT; cdr3_aa: CASSLRAGDLHQPQHF
clone_size: -; j_call: TRBJ2-3; d_call: -; v_call: TRBV28; cdr3_nt: TGTGCCAGCAGTTCCCCCGCTAGCGGCACAGATACGCAGTATTTT; cdr3_aa: CASSSPASGTDTQYF
clone_size: -; j_call: TRBJ1-4; d_call: TRBD1; v_call: TRBV7-9; cdr3_nt: TGTGCCAGCAGCTATGGACAGGGAGTGAAAGAAAAACTGTTTTTT; cdr3_aa: CASSYGQGVKEKLFF
clone_size: -; j_call: TRBJ1-4; d_call: TRBD1; v_call: TRBV7-9; cdr3_nt: TGTGCCACCGAGACAGGGATTAATGAAAAACTGTTTTTT; cdr3_aa: CATETGINEKLFF
clone_size: -; j_call: TRBJ2-1; d_call: TRBD2; v_call: TRBV19; cdr3_nt: TGTGCCAGTAGTCCGACCCCGGGACTAGGGCCCAATGAGCAGTTCTTC; cdr3_aa: CASSPTPGLGPNEQFF
clone_size: -; j_call: TRBJ1-1; d_call: -; v_call: TRBV25-1; cdr3_nt: TGTGCCAGCAGTACAGTGATGAACACTGAAGCTTTCTTT; cdr3_aa: CASSTVMNTEAFF
clone_size: -; j_call: TRBJ2-7; d_call: TRBD1; v_call: TRBV19; cdr3_nt: TGTGCCAGTAGCGGGGTGCCGGGACAGGGGGCGTACGAGCAGTACTTC; cdr3_aa: CASSGVPGQGAYEQYF